The 10 T cell receptor beta chains listed next were all sequenced from one sample in a study of Ad26.COV2.S vaccination and SARS-CoV-2 variants. Treatment given: over 15 received Ad26.COV2.S at low or high dose, single or two shots; several received placebo; per-sample allocation not given. Following the first vaccine or placebo injection, samples were taken on day 63. Profiling relied on immunoSEQ multiplex PCR, and the TCRdb table lists in-frame clones only, not all of them. The sample contains about 480,000 clones, around 90% of which appear only once. The sequencing here drew on peripheral blood, taken in a trial of Ad26.COV2.S vaccine versus placebo. The source of these receptors is a person between 18 and 60 years old who received the Ad26.COV2.S COVID-19 vaccine or a placebo.

The chain links TRBV18 to TRBJ2-1; D not certain. The CDR3 runs 12 residues. Trimming left V 3 bases short and J 9 bases short, with 9 bases between. The germline V gene encodes CDR1 KGHSH and CDR2 LQKENI. The CDR3 protein is CASSPESSEQFF. Here the CDR3 DNA reads TGTGCCAGCTCACCGGAGAGTAGTGAGCAGTTCTTC.

This clone was observed once. The chain is built from TRBV10-3 and TRBJ2-5; D is unclear. Germline CDR1 reads ENHRY; CDR2 reads SYGVKD. This CDR3 comprises 14 residues. V lost 5 bases to trimming and J lost 1 base, with 11 bases between them. In DNA form, the CDR3 reads TGTGCCATCAGTAGGATCGGCGGCCAAGAGACCCAGTACTTC. Translation: CAISRIGGQETQYF.

The CDR3 reads CASSLGRGSYEQYF. As DNA, the CDR3 is TGTGCCAGCAGCTTGGGCAGGGGATCCTACGAGCAGTACTTC. This sequence joins TRBV5-4 and TRBJ2-7; maybe TRBD1 (6 bases). Trimming removed 0 bases at V and 1 base at J, with 8 bases between. Germline V CDR1 and CDR2: SGHNT, YYREEE (reference sequence). CDR3 length equals 14 residues.

CDR3 DNA: TGTGCCAGCAGCCAGCGGGACAGGGCAAATGAGCAGTTCTTC. It is translated as CASSQRDRANEQFF. V is TRBV3-1 (or the pseudogene TRBV3-2) and J is TRBJ2-1; 9 nucleotides line up with TRBD1. In germline, CDR1 is LGHDT, CDR2 YNNKEL (reference sequence). CDR3 size: 14 residues. V was clipped by 3 bases and J by 7 bases; unmatched bases: 4.

J is TRBJ2-1 and V is TRBV9; the match to TRBD1 covers 7 bases. Trimming took 4 bases from V and 0 from J; bases not matched to a gene: 7. The germline V gene encodes CDR1 SGDLS and CDR2 YYNGEE. The length of the CDR3 is 16 residues. The CDR3, as DNA: TGTGCCAGCAGCCCCCGGGACAGCAGCTCCTACAATGAGCAGTTCTTC. Protein: CASSPRDSSSYNEQFF.

The chain uses TRBV9 and TRBJ2-3, with 10 bases aligning to TRBD2. Germline V CDR1 and CDR2: SGDLS, YYNGEE. J gave up 1 base and V 2 bases, and 4 bases lay outside the gene matches. The length of the CDR3 is 16 residues. CDR3 nucleotides: TGTGCCAGCAGCGTCACCGGGACTAGCGGCACAGATACGCAGTATTTT. This translates into CASSVTGTSGTDTQYF.

Written as DNA, the CDR3 is TGCGCCAGCCTGAACAGGGGTCAGCCCCAGCATTTT. This gives the protein CASLNRGQPQHF. This chain joins TRBV10-1 and TRBJ1-5, with 7 nucleotides matching TRBD1. CDR3 length equals 12 residues. V trimming: 8 bases; J trimming: 6 bases; junction bases outside the gene matches: 4. Per the germline V gene, CDR1 is WNHNN and CDR2 is SYGVQD (reference sequence).

The V call is TRBV5-5, the J call TRBJ1-6; unclear D gene. Looked up from germline, CDR1 is SGHKS and CDR2 is YYEKEE (reference sequence). The CDR3 consists of 15 residues. Trimming removed 3 bases at V and 7 bases at J, with 14 bases between. CDR3 DNA: TGTGCCAGCAGCTACCGGCCCGGACCCAATTCACCCCTCCACTTT. This gives the protein CASSYRPGPNSPLHF.

The rearrangement links TRBV28 to TRBJ1-2; 7 nucleotides match TRBD1. V lost 5 bases and J lost 3; bases outside the gene matches: 6. Germline CDR1 is MDHEN and CDR2 is SYDVKM. The CDR3 contains 14 residues. CDR3 sequence reads: CASSPGDRDYGYTF. The CDR3 DNA is TGTGCCAGCAGTCCGGGGGACAGAGACTATGGCTACACCTTC.

V usage is TRBV7-8 and J usage is TRBJ1-4; D unresolved. Trimming removed 7 bases from V and 4 bases from J, with 22 bases in between. Germline lookup yields CDR1 SGHVS and CDR2 FQNEAQ. The CDR3 spans 17 residues. Written as DNA, the CDR3 is TGTGCCAGCACCGAGGACCTATCCGAAACAGATAATGAAAAACTGTTTTTT. As protein: CASTEDLSETDNEKLFF.